The rows below give T cell receptor beta chains drawn from one sample of a study of blood T cell repertoires in COVID-19. Sequenced by immunoSEQ multiplex PCR; TCRdb stores in-frame clones only, minus some. The sample gives roughly 160,000 clones, around 83% of which show up once; roughly 5.4% is in the top ten. The sequencing sample was made of peripheral blood. The receptors originated from a woman between 45 and 65 years old with COVID-19, enrolled during active disease. CDR3s include the opening cysteine and the closing phenylalanine or tryptophan. A D gene is named only where the DNA matches it firmly. Size values are once, few and many counts, or a class for expanded clones, and some rows have none.

v_call	d_call	j_call	clone_size	cdr3_aa	cdr3_nt
TRBV3-1/TRBV3-2	NA	TRBJ1-1	few	CASSPATGLSTEAFF	TGTGCCAGCAGCCCCGCAACAGGGTTATCCACTGAAGCTTTCTTT
TRBV11-2	TRBD1	TRBJ2-7	NA	CASSVGTGDYEQYF	TGTGCCAGCAGCGTCGGGACAGGGGACTACGAGCAGTACTTC
TRBV24-1	NA	TRBJ2-1	NA	CATSDLRGMNNEQFF	TGTGCCACCAGTGATTTGCGGGGGATGAACAATGAGCAGTTCTTC
TRBV28	NA	TRBJ1-1	NA	CASSSTAENTEAFF	TGTGCCAGCAGTTCGACAGCCGAGAACACTGAAGCTTTCTTT
TRBV6-2/TRBV6-3	NA	TRBJ1-2	NA	CASSPERGARGYTF	TGTGCCAGCAGTCCCGAAAGGGGCGCAAGGGGCTACACCTTC
TRBV10-2	TRBD1	TRBJ2-5	once	CASSGTGGSETQYF	TGCGCCAGCAGTGGAACAGGGGGTTCAGAGACCCAGTACTTC
TRBV5-1	NA	TRBJ2-1	NA	CASSSPVSSYNEQFF	TGCGCCAGCAGCTCTCCCGTCAGCTCCTACAATGAGCAGTTCTTC
TRBV2	TRBD2	TRBJ2-5	NA	CASSLTSGGLETQYF	TGTGCCAGCAGCTTGACTAGCGGGGGATTAGAGACCCAGTACTTC
TRBV19	NA	TRBJ1-2	once	CASSIPGNYGYTF	TGTGCCAGTAGTATACCGGGTAACTATGGCTACACCTTC
TRBV4-1	TRBD1	TRBJ1-5	NA	CASSQAHTGGNQPQHF	TGCGCCAGCAGCCAAGCCCACACAGGGGGGAATCAGCCCCAGCATTTT
TRBV11-2	NA	TRBJ2-1	few	CASSPLAGEQFF	TGTGCCAGCAGCCCCCTTGCGGGTGAGCAGTTCTTC
TRBV19	TRBD1	TRBJ1-4	NA	CASSPRQGENEKLFF	TGTGCCAGTAGTCCCAGACAGGGTGAAAATGAAAAACTGTTTTTT
TRBV4-1	NA	TRBJ1-5	few	CASSQDFVQGYNQPQHF	TGCGCCAGCAGCCAAGATTTCGTACAGGGCTACAATCAGCCCCAGCATTTT
TRBV6-5	NA	TRBJ1-1	NA	CASTMTKDTEAFF	TGTGCCAGCACCATGACAAAGGACACTGAAGCTTTCTTT
TRBV3-1/TRBV3-2	NA	TRBJ2-1	once	CASSQEGSGKLYNEQFF	TGTGCCAGCAGCCAAGAGGGTTCAGGGAAACTCTACAATGAGCAGTTCTTC
TRBV6-5	NA	TRBJ1-4	NA	CASSYSGQPNEKLFF	TGTGCCAGCAGTTACTCGGGGCAGCCTAATGAAAAACTGTTTTTT
TRBV7-9	NA	TRBJ2-5	NA	CASSIQETQYF	TGTGCCAGCAGCATACAAGAGACCCAGTACTTC
TRBV6-5	TRBD2	TRBJ2-5	NA	CASSSLAGDYQETQYF	TGTGCCAGCAGTTCCCTAGCGGGGGACTACCAAGAGACCCAGTACTTC
TRBV3-1/TRBV3-2	TRBD1	TRBJ2-2	NA	CASSPTGFTHGELFF	TGTGCCAGCAGCCCGACAGGGTTTACTCACGGGGAGCTGTTTTTT
TRBV2	TRBD2	TRBJ2-7	NA	CASRVAGGEQYF	TGTGCCAGCAGGGTAGCGGGTGGTGAGCAGTACTTC
TRBV2	NA	TRBJ2-5	NA	CASKELASQETQYF	TGTGCCAGCAAGGAACTAGCATCCCAAGAGACCCAGTACTTC
TRBV28	NA	TRBJ1-4	NA	CASTPGGVEKLFF	TGTGCCAGCACCCCCGGCGGGGTGGAAAAACTGTTTTTT
TRBV6-5	TRBD1	TRBJ1-1	NA	CASRKGQVNTEAFF	TGTGCCAGCAGGAAGGGACAGGTGAACACTGAAGCTTTCTTT
TRBV19	TRBD1	TRBJ1-4	once	CASSPGQINEKLFF	TGTGCCAGTAGTCCGGGACAGATTAATGAAAAACTGTTTTTT
TRBV28	NA	TRBJ1-2	NA	CASSKDTYGYTF	TGTGCCAGCAGTAAAGACACCTATGGCTACACCTTC
TRBV18	NA	TRBJ1-2	NA	CASSPGQSSYGYTF	TGTGCCAGCTCACCTGGACAGTCGAGCTATGGCTACACCTTC
TRBV5-1	NA	TRBJ2-3	NA	CASSSSDTQYF	TGCGCCAGCAGCTCATCAGATACGCAGTATTTT
TRBV11-3	TRBD2	TRBJ2-1	NA	CASSFAGEYNEQFF	TGTGCCAGCAGCTTCGCGGGGGAATACAATGAGCAGTTCTTC
TRBV19	TRBD1	TRBJ2-7	few	CATQNRGPTYEQYF	TGTGCCACGCAGAACAGGGGCCCGACCTACGAGCAGTACTTC
TRBV9	NA	TRBJ1-5	NA	CASSVGTVPNQPQHF	TGTGCCAGCAGCGTAGGGACAGTGCCCAATCAGCCCCAGCATTTT
TRBV4-1	NA	TRBJ2-7	NA	CASSQRDTVYEQYF	TGCGCCAGCAGCCAACGGGACACCGTATACGAGCAGTACTTC
TRBV6-2/TRBV6-3	NA	TRBJ1-4	many	CASSLSSSAGEKLFF	TGTGCCAGCAGTCTCTCCTCTTCGGCGGGTGAAAAACTGTTTTTT
TRBV7-2	NA	TRBJ2-3	NA	CASSLVGRGRTDTQYF	TGTGCCAGCAGCTTAGTTGGGCGGGGGCGCACAGATACGCAGTATTTT
TRBV12-5	TRBD1	TRBJ2-7	NA	CASGLVTGAEQYF	TGTGCTAGTGGTTTAGTGACAGGGGCCGAGCAGTACTTC
TRBV9	NA	TRBJ2-2	NA	CASSVTQGSGELFF	TGTGCCAGCAGCGTAACGCAGGGTTCCGGGGAGCTGTTTTTT
TRBV3-1/TRBV3-2	NA	TRBJ2-7	once	CASSQEVAKLMEQYF	TGTGCCAGCAGCCAAGAAGTAGCCAAGCTCATGGAGCAGTACTTC